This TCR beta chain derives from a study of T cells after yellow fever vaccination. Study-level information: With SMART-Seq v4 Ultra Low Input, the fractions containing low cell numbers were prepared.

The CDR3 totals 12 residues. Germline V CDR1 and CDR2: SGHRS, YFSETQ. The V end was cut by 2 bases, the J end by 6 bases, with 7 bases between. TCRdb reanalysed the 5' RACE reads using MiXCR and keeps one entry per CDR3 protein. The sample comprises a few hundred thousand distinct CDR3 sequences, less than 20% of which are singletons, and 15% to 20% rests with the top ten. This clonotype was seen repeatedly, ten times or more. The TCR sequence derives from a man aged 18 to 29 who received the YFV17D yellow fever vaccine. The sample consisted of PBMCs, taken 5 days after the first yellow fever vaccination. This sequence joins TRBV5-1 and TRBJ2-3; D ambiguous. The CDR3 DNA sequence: TGCGCCAGCAGCTTTTTATTGGATACGCAGTATTTT. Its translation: CASSFLLDTQYF. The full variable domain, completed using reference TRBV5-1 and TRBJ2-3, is KAGVTQTPRYLIKTRGQQVTLSCSPISGHRSVSWYQQTPGQGLQFLFEYFSETQRNKGNFPGRFSGRQFSNSRSEMNVSTLELGDSALYLCASSFLLDTQYFGPGTRLTVL.